What follows describes a single T cell receptor (beta chain). This sample was taken from a study of blood T cell repertoires in COVID-19. The V end lost 5 bases, the J end lost 0 bases, and 13 bases lay between the germline ends. CDR1 is SEHNR, CDR2 FQNEAQ, per germline (reference sequence). The CDR3 has 15 residues. Methods used by the authors: Amplification from reference gene primers served as the basis for estimated nucleated cell counts. Sequencing used immunoSEQ multiplex PCR; TCRdb keeps in-frame clones, though not all of them. That table gives V, J and clone size, and the DNA gave D and trimming. The sample records about 140,000 clones, roughly 84% being singletons.

Sample: peripheral blood. The sequence was collected from a human donor in a cohort sampled during active COVID-19. The gene calls are TRBV7-9 and TRBJ1-1; the D is unclear. For the CDR3, the DNA is TGTGCCAGCAGCCCCCCTGACTCGCTGAACACTGAAGCTTTCTTT. It yields the protein CASSPPDSLNTEAFF.